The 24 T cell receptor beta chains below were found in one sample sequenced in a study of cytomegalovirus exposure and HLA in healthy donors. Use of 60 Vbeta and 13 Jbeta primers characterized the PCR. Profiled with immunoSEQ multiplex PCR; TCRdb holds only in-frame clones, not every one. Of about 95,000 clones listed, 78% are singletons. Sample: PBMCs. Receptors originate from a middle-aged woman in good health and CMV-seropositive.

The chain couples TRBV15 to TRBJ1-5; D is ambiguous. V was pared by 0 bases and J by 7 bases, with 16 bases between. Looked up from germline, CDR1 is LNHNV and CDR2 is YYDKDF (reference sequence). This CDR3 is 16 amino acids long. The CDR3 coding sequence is TGTGCCACCAGCAGAGATCTGTCGGGGTCTGGACAGCCCCAGCATTTT. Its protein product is CATSRDLSGSGQPQHF.

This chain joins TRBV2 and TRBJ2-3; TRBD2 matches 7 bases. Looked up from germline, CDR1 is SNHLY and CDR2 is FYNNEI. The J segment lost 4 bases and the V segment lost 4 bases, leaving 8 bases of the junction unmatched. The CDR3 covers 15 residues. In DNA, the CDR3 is TGTGCCAGCAGTGTGGTCGGGAGGTCAGCAGATACGCAGTATTTT. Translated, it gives CASSVVGRSADTQYF.

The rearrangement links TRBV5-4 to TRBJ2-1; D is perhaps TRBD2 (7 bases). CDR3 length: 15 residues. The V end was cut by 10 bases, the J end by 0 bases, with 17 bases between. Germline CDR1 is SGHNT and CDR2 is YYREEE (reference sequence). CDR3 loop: CASKEGEGSYNEQFF. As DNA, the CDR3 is TGTGCCTCCAAGGAGGGGGAGGGCTCCTACAATGAGCAGTTCTTC.

The CDR3 nucleotides are TGTGCCAGCAGCAGGACTGTCAACACCGGGGAGCTGTTTTTT. Its translation is CASSRTVNTGELFF. The chain combines TRBV7-6 with TRBJ2-2, with D perhaps TRBD2 (5 bases). V lost 5 bases, J lost 2 bases, and 9 bases lay in between. The CDR3 contains 14 residues. Germline-derived CDR1 and CDR2 are SGHVS and FNYEAQ. Looking up the rest from reference TRBV7-6 and TRBJ2-2 gives the full variable domain: GAGVSQSPRYKVTKRGQDVALRCDPISGHVSLYWYRQALGQGPEFLTYFNYEAQQDKSGLPNDRFSAERPEGSISTLTIQRTEQRDSAMYRCASSRTVNTGELFFGEGSRLTVL.

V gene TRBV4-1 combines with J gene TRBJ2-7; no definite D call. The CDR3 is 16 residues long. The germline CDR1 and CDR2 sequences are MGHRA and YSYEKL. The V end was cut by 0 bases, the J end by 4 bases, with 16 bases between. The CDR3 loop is CASSQEAGNLEYEQYF. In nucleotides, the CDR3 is TGCGCCAGCAGCCAAGAAGCAGGCAACCTGGAATACGAGCAGTACTTC.

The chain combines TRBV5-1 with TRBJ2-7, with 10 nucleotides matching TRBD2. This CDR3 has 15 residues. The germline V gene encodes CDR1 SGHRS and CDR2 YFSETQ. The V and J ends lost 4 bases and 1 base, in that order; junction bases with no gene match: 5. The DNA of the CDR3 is TGCGCCAGCAGCACTCTAGCGGGAGCGTCCTACGAGCAGTACTTC. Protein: CASSTLAGASYEQYF.

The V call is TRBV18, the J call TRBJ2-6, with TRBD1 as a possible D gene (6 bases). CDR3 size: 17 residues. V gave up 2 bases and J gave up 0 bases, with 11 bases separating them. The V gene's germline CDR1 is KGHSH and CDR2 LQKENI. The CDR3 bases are TGTGCCAGCTCACCAGGGGGCCCTAACTCTGGGGCCAACGTCCTGACTTTC. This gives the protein CASSPGGPNSGANVLTF.

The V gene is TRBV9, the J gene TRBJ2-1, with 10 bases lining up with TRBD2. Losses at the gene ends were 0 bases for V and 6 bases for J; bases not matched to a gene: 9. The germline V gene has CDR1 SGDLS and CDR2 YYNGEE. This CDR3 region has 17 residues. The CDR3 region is CASSVASSGSLSNEQFF. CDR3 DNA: TGTGCCAGCAGCGTAGCATCTAGCGGGAGTCTAAGCAATGAGCAGTTCTTC.

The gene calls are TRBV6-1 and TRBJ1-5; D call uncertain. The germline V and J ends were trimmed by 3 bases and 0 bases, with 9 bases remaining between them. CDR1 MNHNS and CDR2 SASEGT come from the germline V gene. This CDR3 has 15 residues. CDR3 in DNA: TGTGCCAGCAGTGAGAACATTTATAGCAATCAGCCCCAGCATTTT. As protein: CASSENIYSNQPQHF.

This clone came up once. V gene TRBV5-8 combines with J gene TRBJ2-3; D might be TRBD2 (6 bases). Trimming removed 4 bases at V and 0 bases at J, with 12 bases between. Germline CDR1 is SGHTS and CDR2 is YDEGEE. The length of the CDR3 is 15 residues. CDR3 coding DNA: TGTGCCAGCAGCCTTTCTAGCGTTAGCACAGATACGCAGTATTTT. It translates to CASSLSSVSTDTQYF.

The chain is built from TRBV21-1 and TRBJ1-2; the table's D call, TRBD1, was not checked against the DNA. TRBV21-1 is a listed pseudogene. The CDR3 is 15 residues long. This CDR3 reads CASSDGQGFSYGYTF. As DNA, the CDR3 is TGTGCCAGCAGCGACGGACAGGGGTTTAGCTATGGCTACACCTTC.

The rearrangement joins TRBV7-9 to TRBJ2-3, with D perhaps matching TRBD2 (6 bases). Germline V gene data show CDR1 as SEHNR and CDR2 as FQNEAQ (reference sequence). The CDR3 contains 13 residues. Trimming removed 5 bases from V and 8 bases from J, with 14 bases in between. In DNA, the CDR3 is TGTGCCAGCAGCCTAGATACTAGCTTTACGCAGTATTTT. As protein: CASSLDTSFTQYF.

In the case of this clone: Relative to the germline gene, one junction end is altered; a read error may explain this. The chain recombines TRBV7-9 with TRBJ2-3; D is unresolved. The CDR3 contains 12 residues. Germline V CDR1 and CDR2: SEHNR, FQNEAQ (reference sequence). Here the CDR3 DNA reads TGTTCCAGCAGCTTGGCCACAGATACGCAGTATTTT. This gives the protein CSSSLATDTQYF. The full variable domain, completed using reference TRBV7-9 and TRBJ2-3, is DTGVSQNPRHKITKRGQNVTFRCDPISEHNRLYWYRQTLGQGPEFLTYFQNEAQLEKSRLLSDRFSAERPKGSFSTLEIQRTEQGDSAMYLCSSSLATDTQYFGPGTRLTVL.

DNA of the CDR3: TGTGCCAGCAGTCTCCCTGGACTAGCGGGAGTTGGGGAGCTGTTTTTT. Amino acid sequence: CASSLPGLAGVGELFF. The chain carries TRBV28 and TRBJ2-2; 13 positions agree with TRBD2. The J segment lost 8 bases and the V segment lost 5 bases, leaving 8 bases of the junction unmatched. The CDR3 is 16 amino acids. Germline V CDR1 and CDR2: MDHEN, SYDVKM.

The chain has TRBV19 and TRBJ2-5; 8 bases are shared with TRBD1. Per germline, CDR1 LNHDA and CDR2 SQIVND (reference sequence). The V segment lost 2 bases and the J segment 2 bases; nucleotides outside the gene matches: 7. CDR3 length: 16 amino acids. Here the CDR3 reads CASSITGTGKQETQYF. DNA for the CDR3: TGTGCCAGTAGTATAACCGGGACAGGTAAACAAGAGACCCAGTACTTC.

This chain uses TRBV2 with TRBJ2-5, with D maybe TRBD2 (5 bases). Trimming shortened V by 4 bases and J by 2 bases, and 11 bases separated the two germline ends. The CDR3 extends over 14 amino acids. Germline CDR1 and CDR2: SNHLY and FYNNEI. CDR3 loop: CASSVASRQETQYF. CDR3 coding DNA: TGTGCCAGCAGTGTCGCTAGCAGACAAGAGACCCAGTACTTC.

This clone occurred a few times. The chain's CDR3 is CAVKRTSGEEGVQYF. The DNA of the CDR3 is TGTGCCGTCAAGAGGACTAGCGGGGAGGAAGGCGTTCAGTACTTC. The rearrangement joins TRBV6-6 to TRBJ2-4; 12 nucleotides line up with TRBD2. CDR3 length: 15 residues. V lost 11 bases, J lost 11 bases, and 16 bases stayed unmatched. The germline V gene encodes CDR1 MNHNY and CDR2 SVGAGI (reference sequence).

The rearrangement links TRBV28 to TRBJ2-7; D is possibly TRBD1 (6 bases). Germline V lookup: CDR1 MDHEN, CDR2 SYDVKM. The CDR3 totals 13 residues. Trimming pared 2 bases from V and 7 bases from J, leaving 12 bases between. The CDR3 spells CASSLGRGGEQYF. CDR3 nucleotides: TGTGCCAGCAGTTTAGGGCGAGGGGGAGAGCAGTACTTC.

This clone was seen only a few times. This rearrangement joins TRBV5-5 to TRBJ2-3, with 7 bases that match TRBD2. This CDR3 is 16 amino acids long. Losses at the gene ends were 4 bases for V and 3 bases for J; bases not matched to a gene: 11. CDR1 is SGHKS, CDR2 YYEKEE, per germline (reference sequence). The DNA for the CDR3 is TGTGCCAGCAGCGACCTAGCGGCCTTCGAGACAGATACGCAGTATTTT. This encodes CASSDLAAFETDTQYF.

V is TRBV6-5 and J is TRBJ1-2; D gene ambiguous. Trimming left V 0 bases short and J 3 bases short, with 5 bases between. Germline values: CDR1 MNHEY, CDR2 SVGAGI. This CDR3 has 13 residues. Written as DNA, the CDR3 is TGTGCCAGCAGTTACTCTAACTACTATGGCTACACCTTC. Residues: CASSYSNYYGYTF.

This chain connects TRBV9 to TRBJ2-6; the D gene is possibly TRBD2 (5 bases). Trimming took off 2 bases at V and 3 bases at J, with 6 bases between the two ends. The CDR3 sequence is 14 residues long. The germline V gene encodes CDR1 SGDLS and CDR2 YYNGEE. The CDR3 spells CASSVAGGANVLTF. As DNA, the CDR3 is TGTGCCAGCAGCGTCGCGGGTGGGGCCAACGTCCTGACTTTC.

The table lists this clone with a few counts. In nucleotides, the CDR3 is TGTGCCAGCAGCCCATCCCCCCGACAGGGCCACTATGGCTACACCTTC. It specifies CASSPSPRQGHYGYTF. This sequence joins TRBV7-6 and TRBJ1-2, with 7 bases that match TRBD1. V was pared by 5 bases and J by 3 bases, with 12 bases of the junction left unmatched. Germline CDR1 SGHVS, CDR2 FNYEAQ. This CDR3 is built from 16 residues.

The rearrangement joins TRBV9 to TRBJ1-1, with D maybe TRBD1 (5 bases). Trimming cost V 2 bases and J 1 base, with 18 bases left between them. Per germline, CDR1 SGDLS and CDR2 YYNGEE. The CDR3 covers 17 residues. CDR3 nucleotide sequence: TGTGCCAGCAGCGTCCAGGGCTTAAGGACAAAGAACACTGAAGCTTTCTTT. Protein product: CASSVQGLRTKNTEAFF.

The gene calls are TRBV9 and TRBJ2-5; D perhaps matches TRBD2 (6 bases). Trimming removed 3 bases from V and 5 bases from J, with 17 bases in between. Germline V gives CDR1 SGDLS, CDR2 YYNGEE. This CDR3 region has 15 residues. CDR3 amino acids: CASSGWAGWGETQYF. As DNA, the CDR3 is TGTGCCAGCAGCGGGTGGGCGGGATGGGGGGAGACCCAGTACTTC.